The entry that follows covers one T cell receptor beta chain sequence. What it binds is not known. V gave up 1 base and J gave up 9 bases, with 11 bases separating them. From germline, CDR1 is SGHNT and CDR2 YYREEE (reference sequence). The CDR3 has 13 residues. Terminally differentiated effector memory CD45RA+ cells were excluded by CCR7 positive selection of CD45RO-negative cells. Every subset's genomic DNA went evenly onto several immunoSEQ plates. In the original analysis: Junction-only sequences produced by ImmunoSEQ had no quality scores, so filtering differed. Profiling relied on immunoSEQ multiplex PCR, and the TCRdb table lists in-frame clones only, not all of them. The V and J calls and clone size come from that table; D and trimming were worked out from the DNA. The sample carries about 2 million clones, about 95% recorded once. These data originate in a study of shared clonotypes between healthy human individuals. Whole-study findings and limits: Lower generation probabilities were found for non-shared clonotypes than for those shared by all four donors. A handful of donors held about 5% of naive CD4 clonotypes in common.

The V and J genes are TRBV5-4 and TRBJ2-1; D perhaps matches TRBD2 (5 bases). This receptor was taken from a man aged 18-30 years in good health. Sequencing was carried out using naive CD8+ T cells sorted from blood. In nucleotides, the CDR3 is TGTGCCAGCAGCTTGCCCCCGGGAATTGAGCAGTTCTTC. Protein product: CASSLPPGIEQFF.